A selection of T cell receptor beta chains follows, all from one sample in a study of blood T cell repertoires in COVID-19. The data were produced by immunoSEQ multiplex PCR, yet TCRdb's version contains in-frame clones alone and is incomplete. This sample has 310,000 or so clones; 91% occur once, and the top ten carry over 2%. The sample was peripheral blood. The receptor set was obtained from a woman aged 25-40 years with COVID-19, enrolled during active disease. The conserved cysteine and the conserved F or W are not part of the CDR3 here. Size is stated for part of the rows, as once, few or many counts, or as a class when the clone is expanded.

v_gene	j_gene	len	abundance	CDR3aa
TRBV2	TRBJ2-5	11	.	ASSVRWQETQY
TRBV6-6	TRBJ2-7	12	.	ASSFPGTSDEQY
TRBV9	TRBJ1-2	13	.	ASSPQGAANYGYT
TRBV12-3/TRBV12-4	TRBJ2-1	10	.	ASRGQSHEQF
TRBV3-1/TRBV3-2	TRBJ1-6	10	medium-sized	ASSQGALPLH
TRBV24-1	TRBJ1-5	15	.	ATTVGREHREAQPQH
TRBV19	TRBJ1-5	12	.	ASSGQGSGQPQH
TRBV19	TRBJ1-5	12	.	ASSQGLGNQPQH
TRBV9	TRBJ1-3	12	once	ASKAGGSGNTIY
TRBV7-3	TRBJ2-7	12	.	ASSPSSVSYEQY
TRBV19	TRBJ1-1	11	.	ASNYGSNTEAF
TRBV19	TRBJ2-3	13	.	ASSYGTGGSDTQY
TRBV6-4	TRBJ1-1	12	.	ASSPTGSNTEAF
TRBV10-2	TRBJ1-5	13	.	ASSEGGLSNQPQH
TRBV10-3	TRBJ2-7	11	.	AIRPGQAYEQY
TRBV7-9	TRBJ1-6	12	.	ASSLVDSNSLLH
TRBV10-3	TRBJ1-3	13	.	AISTDRAGGNTIY
TRBV29-1	TRBJ1-2	14	.	SVEDTVIGLAYGYT
TRBV10-3	TRBJ2-7	13	.	AISEFTGGAYEQY
TRBV5-6	TRBJ1-1	14	.	ASSFLYGTGATEAF
TRBV28	TRBJ1-2	12	.	ASSLYRENYGYT
TRBV7-9	TRBJ2-1	16	.	ASSLSGLAGYSYNEQF
TRBV11-3	TRBJ2-2	14	.	ASSLGSRRDTGELF
TRBV7-2	TRBJ2-7	15	.	ASSTPGLAGGNHEQY
TRBV5-1	TRBJ1-1	12	.	ASSLAGQGTEAF
TRBV3-1/TRBV3-2	TRBJ1-4	13	once	ASSQDRATNEKLF
TRBV4-1	TRBJ2-1	14	.	ASSQGAASGINEQF
TRBV25-1	TRBJ2-7	16	.	ASSEIKRAGSPLYEQY
TRBV19	TRBJ2-1	12	.	ASSRGGAVAEQF
TRBV19	TRBJ2-2	13	.	ASVGAGKSTGELF
TRBV20-1	TRBJ1-1	6	.	SATGAF
TRBV28	TRBJ2-3	13	.	ASSLAGLATDTQY
TRBV3-1/TRBV3-2	TRBJ1-2	13	.	ASSSRDRGYYGYT
TRBV5-1	TRBJ2-7	14	.	ASSLGVTSGAYEQY
TRBV28	TRBJ1-1	13	.	ASSSQTQGNTEAF
TRBV6-5	TRBJ1-2	12	.	ASADRGYNYGYT
TRBV29-1	TRBJ1-2	10	.	SAEVGEAGYT
TRBV4-1	TRBJ1-1	11	.	ASSQPTGERAF
TRBV28	TRBJ1-6	10	.	ASSQGGSPLH
TRBV3-1/TRBV3-2	TRBJ1-1	12	.	ASSQSGQNTEAF
TRBV2	TRBJ1-5	12	.	ASMLDSLNQPQH
TRBV3-1/TRBV3-2	TRBJ1-2	13	.	ASSQGLQGGYGYT
TRBV27	TRBJ2-7	11	.	ASSLGLAYEQY
TRBV5-4	TRBJ1-4	12	.	ASSLDRISEKLF
TRBV6-5	TRBJ1-5	13	.	ASSSETGNNQPQH
TRBV10-3	TRBJ1-1	13	.	AISPSQGANTEAF